The rows below give T cell receptor beta chains drawn from one sample of a study of blood T cell repertoires in COVID-19. TCRdb's table, derived via immunoSEQ multiplex PCR, lists solely in-frame clones and lacks some. The data hold about 270,000 clones, with 91% observed a single time. Sequenced: PBMCs or T cells enriched from blood (not recorded which). The receptors originated from a man between 40 and 49 years old who had been exposed to COVID-19. Each CDR3 is given with its conserved first and last residue. D genes are given only for firm matches. The size field is filled for only some rows; it gives once, few, many or a size class.

J gene: TRBJ1-5
clone size: -
D gene: -
V gene: TRBV3-1/TRBV3-2
CDR3 length: 12
CDR3 protein: CASSGGGQPQHF
CDR3 DNA: TGTGCCAGCAGCGGCGGGGGACAGCCCCAGCATTTT

J gene: TRBJ2-1
clone size: -
D gene: TRBD2
V gene: TRBV5-1
CDR3 length: 16
CDR3 protein: CASSAKYSSGSDEQFF
CDR3 DNA: TGCGCCAGCAGCGCCAAGTACTCTAGCGGGAGCGATGAGCAGTTCTTC

J gene: TRBJ2-7
clone size: -
D gene: -
V gene: TRBV30
CDR3 length: 12
CDR3 protein: CAWAGVYPEQYF
CDR3 DNA: TGTGCCTGGGCCGGGGTCTATCCGGAGCAGTACTTC

J gene: TRBJ2-1
clone size: -
D gene: -
V gene: TRBV28
CDR3 length: 15
CDR3 protein: CASSLQASAYNEQFF
CDR3 DNA: TGTGCCAGCAGCCTACAGGCATCCGCCTACAATGAGCAGTTCTTC

J gene: TRBJ2-2
clone size: -
D gene: -
V gene: TRBV6-5
CDR3 length: 15
CDR3 protein: CASSYGLAFTGELFF
CDR3 DNA: TGTGCCAGCAGTTACGGGCTAGCTTTCACCGGGGAGCTGTTTTTT

J gene: TRBJ2-2
clone size: -
D gene: -
V gene: TRBV5-1
CDR3 length: 15
CDR3 protein: CASSLVGGDTGELFF
CDR3 DNA: TGCGCCAGCAGCTTGGTAGGGGGTGACACCGGGGAGCTGTTTTTT

J gene: TRBJ1-6
clone size: -
D gene: -
V gene: TRBV5-6
CDR3 length: 16
CDR3 protein: CASSARGSFTGSPLHF
CDR3 DNA: TGTGCCAGCAGTGCTCGCGGCAGTTTTACAGGTTCACCCCTCCACTTT

J gene: TRBJ1-4
clone size: once
D gene: -
V gene: TRBV28
CDR3 length: 15
CDR3 protein: CASSLWAGASEKLFF
CDR3 DNA: TGTGCCAGCAGTTTATGGGCAGGTGCCAGTGAAAAACTGTTTTTT

J gene: TRBJ2-5
clone size: -
D gene: TRBD1
V gene: TRBV29-1
CDR3 length: 17
CDR3 protein: CSVLGQGAFYRGETQYF
CDR3 DNA: TGCAGCGTTTTAGGACAGGGGGCCTTCTACCGTGGAGAGACCCAGTACTTC

J gene: TRBJ1-2
clone size: -
D gene: -
V gene: TRBV2
CDR3 length: 16
CDR3 protein: CATSSSEGRELYGYTF
CDR3 DNA: TGTGCCACCTCGTCATCCGAGGGCCGGGAGCTCTATGGCTACACCTTC

J gene: TRBJ1-3
clone size: -
D gene: -
V gene: TRBV19
CDR3 length: 13
CDR3 protein: CASSTVSGNTIYF
CDR3 DNA: TGTGCCAGTAGTACCGTCTCTGGAAACACCATATATTTT

J gene: TRBJ2-7
clone size: -
D gene: -
V gene: TRBV28
CDR3 length: 15
CDR3 protein: CASSLLQGRPYEQYF
CDR3 DNA: TGTGCCAGCAGTTTACTTCAGGGGCGCCCCTACGAGCAGTACTTC

J gene: TRBJ2-4
clone size: -
D gene: -
V gene: TRBV6-4
CDR3 length: 16
CDR3 protein: CASSPGLRWSKNIQYF
CDR3 DNA: TGTGCCAGCAGTCCCGGACTGAGGTGGTCCAAAAACATTCAGTACTTC

J gene: TRBJ2-7
clone size: -
D gene: -
V gene: TRBV12-5
CDR3 length: 14
CDR3 protein: CASAFGQGEREQYF
CDR3 DNA: TGTGCTAGTGCTTTTGGTCAGGGTGAGCGCGAGCAGTACTTC

J gene: TRBJ2-2
clone size: -
D gene: TRBD1
V gene: TRBV2
CDR3 length: 16
CDR3 protein: CATRGGTGANTGELFF
CDR3 DNA: TGTGCCACCCGAGGGGGGACAGGAGCGAACACCGGGGAGCTGTTTTTT

J gene: TRBJ1-1
clone size: -
D gene: -
V gene: TRBV19
CDR3 length: 15
CDR3 protein: CASSILDRMNTEAFF
CDR3 DNA: TGTGCCAGTAGTATCCTCGACAGGATGAACACTGAAGCTTTCTTT